Listed here is a single TCR beta chain. A single count supports this clone. The antigen it recognizes is unknown. Base qualities are missing; no much larger clone stands one base away. TCRbeta CDR3 regions were amplified from genomic DNA by means of the immunoSEQ Assay, a bias-controlled multiplex PCR. In the authors' own workflow: The number of nucleated cells in each sample was estimated from the amplification of reference gene primers within the assay. To quantify the absolute abundance of each unique TCRbeta CDR3 rearrangement, sequence reads were collapsed and filtered. For each sample, productive Simpson clonality was calculated by taking the square root of Simpson's diversity index across productive rearrangements. In its TCRdb copy, this immuneACCESS table keeps in-frame sequences only and misses some clones. Where compared with another copy, unresolved V genes explain less than half of these, and the others have no known cause. V, J and clone size derive from that table, while D and trimming were established from the DNA sequence. This sample has around 190,000 clones in its table, and more than 85% of those were observed once. Around 23% of the sample goes to the ten largest clones.

These data are taken from a study of blood T cell repertoires in COVID-19 (dated by TCRdb to the early 2020s). With regard to the full study: Recovered participants in ImmuneRACE Cohort 3 were defined by two consecutive negative NP/OP PCR tests, clearance by a healthcare professional, or resolution of symptoms. Subjects who had been exposed to COVID-19, were actively infected with it, or had recovered from it provided the deeply sampled blood TCRbeta repertoires that made up the dataset. A freely available public database, intended as a resource for researchers studying the immune response to SARS-CoV-2, is where the repertoires were released. A de-identified subject ID, COVID-19 status, age in years and sex were almost always included in the sample metadata. The material from the prospective study consisted of cDNA or gDNA derived from T cells, B-cell-depleted T cells, or PBMCs. Samples came from the ongoing ImmuneRACE study (first 160 participants) plus 1,254 subjects from 6 global collaborators. Samples covering the acute and convalescent phases of COVID-19 were provided by collaborators in the United States, Italy and Spain. HLA class I and class II types, where available, came from metadata supplied by the sample provider rather than from assay-based typing. Overall study results and their limits: The amount of clinical and demographic metadata varied by source and participant and was provided uncurated.

Enrolling through a virtual design, the prospective study's participants ranged in age from about 18 to 89 years and lived across 24 United States geographic areas. In the prospective study, participants were assigned to cohorts based on the clinical history participants reported in a screening survey and a study questionnaire. Each participant in the prospective study had whole blood, serum and a nasopharyngeal or oropharyngeal swab collected by mobile phlebotomists. Participants in the prospective study had the option to provide additional blood draws and questionnaires over an approximately 2-month period. Before DNA extraction, prospective study blood samples were shipped either frozen or at room temperature. The specimen sequenced was PBMCs or T cells enriched from blood (not recorded which). The source of this sequence is a woman aged 40 to 50 in a cohort exposed to, infected with or recovered from COVID-19 (not recorded which).

The CDR3: CASSPDSGGTEAFF. The sequence in DNA is TGCGCCAGCAGCCCGGACAGCGGGGGCACTGAAGCTTTCTTT. The chain uses TRBV5-1 and TRBJ1-1; TRBD1 could be the D gene, as 6 bases match. The CDR3 sequence holds 14 residues, the cysteine and phenylalanine included. CDR3 DNA only is kept here, 42 bases in frame from base 1. V and J are truncated by 4 bases and 4 bases respectively, leaving an intervening sequence of 14 bases. Per the germline V gene, SGHRS is the CDR1 and YFSETQ is the CDR2. Beyond the CDR3, the reference TRBV5-1 and TRBJ1-1 genes provide the residues; the full variable domain reads: KAGVTQTPRYLIKTRGQQVTLSCSPISGHRSVSWYQQTPGQGLQFLFEYFSETQRNKGNFPGRFSGRQFSNSRSEMNVSTLELGDSALYLCASSPDSGGTEAFFGQGTRLTVV.